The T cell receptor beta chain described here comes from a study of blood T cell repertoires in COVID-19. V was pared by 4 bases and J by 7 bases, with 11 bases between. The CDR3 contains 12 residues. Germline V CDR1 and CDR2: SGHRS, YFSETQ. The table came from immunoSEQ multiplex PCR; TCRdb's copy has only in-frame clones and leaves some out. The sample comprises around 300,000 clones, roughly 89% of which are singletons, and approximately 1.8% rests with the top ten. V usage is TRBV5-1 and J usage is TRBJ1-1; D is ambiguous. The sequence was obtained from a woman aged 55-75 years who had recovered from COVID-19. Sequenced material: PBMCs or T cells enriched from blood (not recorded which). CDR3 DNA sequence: TGCGCCAGCAGCCTGGGGAGGAATGAAGCTTTCTTT. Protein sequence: CASSLGRNEAFF.